The rows below give T cell receptor beta chains drawn from one sample of a study of cytomegalovirus exposure and HLA in healthy donors. Here immunoSEQ multiplex PCR was the method, and the copy in TCRdb shows in-frame clones only, minus some. The repertoire holds over 75,000 clones, with roughly 80% as singletons. Sequenced material: PBMCs. The origin of the receptors is a man in his forties in good health and CMV-seropositive. Both conserved end residues are part of each CDR3. A D gene is named only where the DNA matches it firmly. Some rows mark clone size as missing; the rest say once, few, many or name a class of expanded clone.

TRBD2	TRBV11-2	TRBJ2-7	-	TGTGCCAGCAGCTTACCCCGGGGTAGCGGGAGGGAATACGAGCAGTACTTC	CASSLPRGSGREYEQYF
TRBD1	TRBV7-9	TRBJ1-1	-	TGTGCCAGCAGCTCCGGGACAGGGGGCACTGAAGCTTTCTTT	CASSSGTGGTEAFF
-	TRBV7-9	TRBJ2-1	-	TGTGCCAGCAGCTTATATGCGGGGAATGAGCAGTTCTTC	CASSLYAGNEQFF
TRBD2	TRBV11-2	TRBJ2-7	-	TGTGCCAGCAGTGGACTAGCTCAGAGACCAGAGAGAGAGTACGAGCAGTACTTC	CASSGLAQRPEREYEQYF
-	TRBV29-1	TRBJ2-1	-	TGCAGCGTTGAAGACATAGTTGGTAGGGGCAGCAATGAGCAGTTCTTC	CSVEDIVGRGSNEQFF
TRBD2	TRBV6-5	TRBJ2-7	-	TGTGCCAGCAGCCGAGGGACTAGCGCTGCCTACGAGCAGTACTTC	CASSRGTSAAYEQYF
-	TRBV5-1	TRBJ1-6	-	TGCGCCAGCAGAGAAGACAGCTCCTATAATTCACCCCTCCACTTT	CASREDSSYNSPLHF
-	TRBV9	TRBJ1-5	-	TGTGCCAGCAGCGTAGCCGGACACAATCAGCCCCAGCATTTT	CASSVAGHNQPQHF
TRBD1	TRBV10-3	TRBJ1-1	-	TGTGCTATCAGTGGGATTACCGGGACAGGGAATACTGAAGCTTTCTTT	CAISGITGTGNTEAFF
TRBD1	TRBV6-5	TRBJ2-3	-	TGTGCCAGCAGGCCTCCGGGACAGGGGGCGAATACGCAGTATTTT	CASRPPGQGANTQYF
TRBD2	TRBV7-2	TRBJ2-1	-	TGTGCCAGCAGCTTAACGGGACTAGCGGGAGGGAATGAGCAGTTCTTC	CASSLTGLAGGNEQFF
TRBD1	TRBV2	TRBJ2-2	few	TGTGCCAGTTCCCAAAGCAGGGGGCTGTACACCGGGGAGCTGTTTTTT	CASSQSRGLYTGELFF
TRBD1	TRBV29-1	TRBJ2-1	-	TGCAGCGTTGATAGGGGGACAGGGGCCTACAATGAGCAGTTCTTC	CSVDRGTGAYNEQFF
TRBD1	TRBV5-1	TRBJ2-2	-	TGCGCCAGCAGCCCAGGGGACAGGGGGCGTTCCGGGGAGCTGTTTTTT	CASSPGDRGRSGELFF
-	TRBV2	TRBJ2-2	-	TGTGCCAGGGATACAGGAGCCGATGGGGAGCTGTTTTTT	CARDTGADGELFF
TRBD2	TRBV2	TRBJ2-5	-	TGTGCCAGCAGTTCGGGACTAGTAGAGACCCAGTACTTC	CASSSGLVETQYF
TRBD1	TRBV28	TRBJ1-1	few	TGTGCCAGCATCGCCTACAGGGGGAACACTGAAGCTTTCTTT	CASIAYRGNTEAFF
-	TRBV5-6	TRBJ2-2	-	TGTGCCACCCAGCACGGAGGAGTGGATACCGGGGAGCTGTTTTTT	CATQHGGVDTGELFF
-	TRBV5-1	TRBJ2-3	-	TGCGCCAGCAGCTTGGGACTAGTCACAGATACGCAGTATTTT	CASSLGLVTDTQYF
-	TRBV15	TRBJ1-3	-	TGTGCCACCAGACCGGAGGGAAGTCCTGGAAACACCATATATTTT	CATRPEGSPGNTIYF
TRBD2	TRBV27	TRBJ2-1	-	TGTGCCAGCAAGGACGGGAGGGCCTCCTACAATGAGCAGTTCTTC	CASKDGRASYNEQFF
-	TRBV6-6	TRBJ1-3	-	TGTGCCAGCAGACCACGGGAGGGCTCGGGAAACACCATATATTTT	CASRPREGSGNTIYF
TRBD1	TRBV10-3	TRBJ1-2	-	TGTGCCATCAGTGCCCGGACAGGGTACGATGGCTACACCTTC	CAISARTGYDGYTF
TRBD1	TRBV18	TRBJ1-5	-	TGTGCCAGCTCAAATTCACAGGGGGGAAATCAGCCCCAGCATTTT	CASSNSQGGNQPQHF
TRBD2	TRBV9	TRBJ2-7	-	TGTGCCAGCAGCGTAGGGACTAGCGGGGCCTACGAGCAGTACTTC	CASSVGTSGAYEQYF
TRBD1	TRBV18	TRBJ1-1	few	TGTGCCAGCTCACCACGGGGTATCAGGGGGCTTGAAGCTTTCTTT	CASSPRGIRGLEAFF
TRBD2	TRBV7-2	TRBJ2-7	-	TGTGCCAGCAGCTCGGCGGCGGGAGGGTGGGGTGAGCAGTACTTC	CASSSAAGGWGEQYF
TRBD1	TRBV5-1	TRBJ1-4	-	TGCGCCAGCAGCTTGGTGGGACAGCCTAATGAAAAACTGTTTTTT	CASSLVGQPNEKLFF
-	TRBV7-9	TRBJ1-2	-	TGTGCCAGCAGCTCTGGCGGACAACTCTATGGCTACACCTTC	CASSSGGQLYGYTF
TRBD2	TRBV29-1	TRBJ2-1	-	TGCAGCGTTGAAGGGGGTCTAGCGGGGTACAATGAGCAGTTCTTC	CSVEGGLAGYNEQFF
TRBD1	TRBV6-6	TRBJ1-4	-	TGTGCCAGCAGTACAGGGGTATCTAATGAAAAACTGTTTTTT	CASSTGVSNEKLFF
-	TRBV19	TRBJ2-3	-	TGTGCCAGTACTTCCGCAGATACGCAGTATTTT	CASTSADTQYF
TRBD2	TRBV28	TRBJ2-3	-	TGTGCCAGCAGTCCGGCGGGACTAGCGGGAGGTTCGCAGTATTTT	CASSPAGLAGGSQYF